The 9 T cell receptor beta chains reported below all come from one sample, sequenced in a study of response to subunit inactivated influenza vaccine. Using its own MiXCR run on the RT-PCR reads, TCRdb lists one record per CDR3 protein. The sample has roughly 500,000 distinct CDR3 sequences; approximately 15% are singletons. The sequenced sample was CD4+ T cells sorted from PBMCs, obtained roughly 24 months after vaccination. These TCRs come from a man in his fifties or sixties who received an inactivated influenza vaccine.

The J gene is TRBJ2-6, the V gene TRBV5-1, with 9 bases lining up with TRBD1. The CDR3 extends over 16 amino acids. The germline V gene encodes CDR1 SGHRS and CDR2 YFSETQ. The trim removed 6 bases at V and 4 bases at J, leaving 8 bases unmatched. CDR3 sequence (DNA): TGCGCCAGCACCTGGGGACAGGGCGCCGGGGCCAACGTCCTGACTTTC. It is translated as CASTWGQGAGANVLTF.

The V gene is TRBV20-1, the J gene TRBJ2-2; D remains unclear. This CDR3 is built from 14 residues. CDR1 and CDR2 (germline): DFQATT, SNEGSKA (reference sequence). Trimming took 4 bases from V and 0 from J, leaving 9 bases between them. The CDR3 is CSATGPTNTGELFF. DNA of the CDR3: TGCAGTGCTACCGGGCCCACGAACACCGGGGAGCTGTTTTTT.

The chain couples TRBV12-3 or TRBV12-4 to TRBJ1-5; maybe TRBD1 (5 bases). V was cut by 6 bases and J by 1 base, with 10 bases left in between. This CDR3 region has 14 residues. The CDR3 here is CASRQGSSNQPQHF. CDR3 bases: TGTGCCAGCAGGCAGGGTTCGAGCAATCAGCCCCAGCATTTT.

The V call is TRBV20-1, the J call TRBJ2-7; 10 positions agree with TRBD2. Unmatched junction bases numbered 10, after V lost 3 bases and J lost 2 bases. CDR3 length: 16 amino acids. The V gene's germline CDR1 is DFQATT and CDR2 SNEGSKA (reference sequence). The CDR3 coding sequence is TGCAGTGCTAGGACCCCCGAACTAGCGGGGACCTACGAGCAGTACTTC. This gives the protein CSARTPELAGTYEQYF.

This chain connects TRBV7-2 to TRBJ2-1, with D hard to call. Germline V CDR1 and CDR2: SGHTA, FQGNSA. Trimming removed 6 bases from V and 9 bases from J, with 15 bases in between. This CDR3 spans 13 amino acids. The CDR3 region is CASRTGPRGEQFF. The CDR3 DNA reads as TGTGCCAGCAGAACCGGGCCCCGAGGTGAGCAGTTCTTC.

V gene TRBV6-1 combines with J gene TRBJ2-7, with 8 bases aligning to TRBD1. This CDR3 is 15 amino acids long. The V and J ends lost 4 bases and 3 bases, in that order; junction bases with no gene match: 8. Germline V gene data show CDR1 as MNHNS and CDR2 as SASEGT. The CDR3 is CASSVTGQDFYEQYF. The CDR3 bases are TGTGCCAGCAGTGTCACGGGACAGGATTTCTACGAGCAGTACTTC.

The rearrangement links TRBV20-1 to TRBJ2-7; no firm D call. Trimming left V 2 bases short and J 0 bases short, with 14 bases between. Germline V gene lookup returns CDR1 DFQATT and CDR2 SNEGSKA (reference sequence). This CDR3 is built from 15 residues. In DNA, the CDR3 is TGCAGTGCTAGAATCTGGCAGCAGAGCTCCTACGAGCAGTACTTC. Amino acids: CSARIWQQSSYEQYF.

V is TRBV29-1 and J is TRBJ2-7; D is undetermined. The germline CDR1 and CDR2 sequences are SQVTM and ANQGSEA. V gave up 1 base and J gave up 2 bases, with 6 bases separating them. The CDR3 sequence is 12 residues long. CDR3 sequence (DNA): TGCAGCGTTGAAGGCAGTGCCTACGAGCAGTACTTC. Protein product: CSVEGSAYEQYF.

The rearrangement links TRBV4-3 to TRBJ2-2, with 7 bases identical to TRBD1. CDR1 is LGHNA and CDR2 is YSLEER in the germline V gene. The V segment lost 2 bases and the J segment 1 base; nucleotides outside the gene matches: 4. The length of the CDR3 is 16 residues. CDR3 protein: CASSQSGTVNTGELFF. The DNA for the CDR3 is TGCGCCAGCAGCCAATCCGGGACAGTGAACACCGGGGAGCTGTTTTTT.